A selection of T cell receptor beta chains follows, all from one sample in a study of T-cell reconstitution after alpha-beta-depleted transplantation in children. TCRdb itself ran the PCR reads through MiXCR, one entry per CDR3 protein. Altogether about 110,000 distinct CDR3 sequences are present, 10% to 13% being singletons, with the ten largest covering 8%. Here the sequenced sample was PBMCs from the stem cell graft donor, taken from the stem cell graft. The source is a human donor who donated a stem cell graft to a child with acute lymphoblastic leukemia. Each CDR3 is given with its conserved first and last residue. A D gene is named only where the DNA matches it firmly. Only some rows state a clone size, as once, few, many or a class for expanded clones.

CASSPEGGQGSRVLRYTF,TGTGCCAGCAGCCCCGAAGGGGGACAGGGATCGAGGGTGTTACGCTACACCTTC,TRBD1,TRBJ1-2,TRBV4-2,many
CAISESAPPLPEAFF,TGTGCCATCAGTGAGTCGGCACCCCCCCTGCCTGAAGCTTTCTTT,.,TRBJ1-1,TRBV10-3,many
CASSYPDIYHSGNTIYF,TGTGCCAGCAGTTACCCCGACATCTACCACTCTGGAAACACCATATATTTT,.,TRBJ1-3,TRBV6-5,.
CASSYSNGRPGQGTGELFF,TGTGCCAGCAGTTACTCGAACGGTCGGCCGGGACAGGGAACCGGGGAGCTGTTTTTT,TRBD1,TRBJ2-2,TRBV6-5,.
CASSPGTGTGSNQPQHF,TGCGCCAGCAGCCCTGGGACCGGTACAGGTAGCAATCAGCCCCAGCATTTT,.,TRBJ1-5,TRBV5-1,many
CASSPRVPGLAGDYEQYF,TGTGCCAGCAGCCCCCGAGTCCCGGGACTAGCGGGGGATTACGAGCAGTACTTC,TRBD2,TRBJ2-7,TRBV11-2,many
CASSGTVGGNQPQHF,TGTGCCAGCAGTGGGACAGTGGGAGGCAATCAGCCCCAGCATTTT,.,TRBJ1-5,TRBV6-1,many
CASSQDTGDRPAFF,TGCGCCAGCAGCCAAGATACGGGAGACAGACCGGCTTTCTTT,.,TRBJ1-1,TRBV4-3,many
CASSLASGSGANVLTF,TGCGCCAGCAGCTTGGCCTCGGGCTCTGGGGCCAACGTCCTGACTTTC,.,TRBJ2-6,TRBV5-1,many
CAGPKGSEQYF,TGTGCCGGACCGAAGGGGAGTGAGCAGTACTTC,.,TRBJ2-7,TRBV7-2,many
CASSLVAGTDTQYF,TGTGCCAGCAGCTTAGTTGCGGGCACAGATACGCAGTATTTT,.,TRBJ2-3,TRBV7-8,many
CASSYSGRVNTEAFF,TGTGCCAGCAGTTACTCAGGCAGGGTGAACACTGAAGCTTTCTTT,.,TRBJ1-1,TRBV6-5,many
CASSQDVREKLFF,TGCGCCAGCAGCCAAGATGTCAGGGAAAAACTGTTTTTT,.,TRBJ1-4,TRBV4-3,few
CASSLAGRTAGNTIYF,TGTGCCAGCAGCTTAGCTGGGCGAACGGCGGGAAACACCATATATTTT,.,TRBJ1-3,TRBV7-2,many
CSVDPSGANVLTF,TGCAGCGTTGATCCCTCTGGGGCCAACGTCCTGACTTTC,.,TRBJ2-6,TRBV29-1,many
CASSQLAGAPDTQYF,TGCGCCAGCAGCCAGTTAGCGGGGGCCCCAGATACGCAGTATTTT,TRBD2,TRBJ2-3,TRBV4-3,many
CASSLTGGGTEAFF,TGCGCCAGCAGCTTGACAGGGGGAGGGACTGAAGCTTTCTTT,TRBD1,TRBJ1-1,TRBV5-1,many
CASSGLPVSYEQYF,TGTGCTAGCAGTGGTCTCCCTGTTTCCTACGAGCAGTACTTC,.,TRBJ2-7,TRBV2,many
CSARGSAYEQYF,TGCAGTGCTAGGGGTAGCGCCTACGAGCAGTACTTC,.,TRBJ2-7,TRBV20-1,many
CAFANRVPYNEQFF,TGTGCCTTCGCGAACAGGGTCCCCTACAATGAGCAGTTCTTC,.,TRBJ2-1,TRBV30,few
CASSQGFGRGDYNEQFF,TGTGCCAGCAGCCAAGGCTTTGGGCGGGGGGACTACAATGAGCAGTTCTTC,TRBD2,TRBJ2-1,TRBV3-1,many
CASTTWGNEKLFF,TGTGCCAGCACCACGTGGGGTAATGAAAAACTGTTTTTT,.,TRBJ1-4,TRBV28,many
CASSPVNTEAFF,TGCGCCAGCAGCCCTGTGAACACTGAAGCTTTCTTT,.,TRBJ1-1,TRBV10-2,many
CASSPGGRPADTQYF,TGTGCCAGCAGCCCCGGCGGGAGACCCGCAGATACGCAGTATTTT,TRBD2,TRBJ2-3,TRBV9,many
CASSLEGTSGADTQYF,TGTGCCAGCAGCTTAGAAGGGACTAGCGGCGCAGATACGCAGTATTTT,TRBD2,TRBJ2-3,TRBV11-2,many
CASSQDGRKQETQYF,TGTGCCAGCAGCCAAGATGGTAGGAAGCAAGAGACCCAGTACTTC,.,TRBJ2-5,TRBV4-2,many
CASRAGDRGHEQYF,TGTGCCAGCAGGGCCGGGGACAGGGGCCACGAGCAGTACTTC,TRBD1,TRBJ2-7,TRBV12-3/TRBV12-4,many
CATSRAPVYEQYF,TGTGCCACCAGCAGAGCCCCTGTTTACGAGCAGTACTTC,.,TRBJ2-7,TRBV15,many